This T cell receptor beta chain was sequenced in a study of CD8 T cells in ankylosing spondylitis. Overall study results and limits: Reactive arthritis synovial fluid and blood previously showed some of these motif variants. Researchers reportedly found disease-linked clones significantly enriched in matched ankylosing spondylitis synovial fluid. A TCR beta motif of several highly homologous variants seemed to mark ankylosing spondylitis blood.

A remark on this clonotype: Its specificity is not known.

In making TCR beta libraries, quantitative 5'-RACE with molecular barcodes was used. TCRdb recomputed calls from the 5' RACE reads with MiXCR, one row per CDR3 protein. The sample lists 750,000 to 850,000 distinct CDR3 sequences, about an eighth occurring once. The sequenced sample was blood, either unsorted or a sorted T cell fraction (not recorded which). The clonotype comes from a male donor with ankylosing spondylitis.

This chain's CDR3 is CASSYSGSRQPQHF. The CDR3 nucleotides read TGTGCCAGCAGTTATTCGGGGTCCCGGCAGCCCCAGCATTTT. The chain carries TRBV6-2 or TRBV6-3 and TRBJ1-5; D ambiguous. There are 14 residues in the CDR3. The germline V and J ends were trimmed by 3 bases and 7 bases, with 13 bases remaining between them. In germline, CDR1 is MNHEY, CDR2 SVGEGT.